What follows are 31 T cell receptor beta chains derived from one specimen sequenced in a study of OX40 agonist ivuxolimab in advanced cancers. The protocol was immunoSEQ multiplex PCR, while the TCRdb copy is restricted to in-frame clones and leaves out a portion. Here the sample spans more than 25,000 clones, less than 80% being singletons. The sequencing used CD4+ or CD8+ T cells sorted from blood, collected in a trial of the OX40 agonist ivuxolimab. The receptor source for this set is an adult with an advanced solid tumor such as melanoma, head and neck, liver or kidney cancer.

CDR3 DNA sequence: TGTGCCAGCTTGGGCGGCTCCTATGGCTACACCTTC. Amino acid sequence: CASLGGSYGYTF. V and J are TRBV6-1 and TRBJ1-2; D call uncertain. V lost 8 bases to trimming and J lost 4 bases, with 11 bases between them. Germline lookup yields CDR1 MNHNS and CDR2 SASEGT. The CDR3 length is 12 residues.

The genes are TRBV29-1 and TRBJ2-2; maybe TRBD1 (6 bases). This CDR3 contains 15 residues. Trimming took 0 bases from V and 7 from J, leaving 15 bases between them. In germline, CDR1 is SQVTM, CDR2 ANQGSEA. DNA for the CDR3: TGCAGCGTTGAAGAAAAAACAGGGCGCGACGGGGAGCTGTTTTTT. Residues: CSVEEKTGRDGELFF.

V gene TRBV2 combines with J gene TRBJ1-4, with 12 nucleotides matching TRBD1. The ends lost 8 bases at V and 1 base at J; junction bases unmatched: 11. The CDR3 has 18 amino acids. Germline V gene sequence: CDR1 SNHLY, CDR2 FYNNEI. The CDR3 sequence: CASADRDRGPVTNEKLFF. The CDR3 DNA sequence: TGTGCCAGCGCTGACCGGGACAGGGGGCCTGTAACTAATGAAAAACTGTTTTTT.

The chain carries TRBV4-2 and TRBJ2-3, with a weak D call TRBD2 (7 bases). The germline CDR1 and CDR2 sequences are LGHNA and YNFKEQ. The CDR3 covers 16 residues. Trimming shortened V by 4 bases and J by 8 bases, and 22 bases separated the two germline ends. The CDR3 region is CASSPPEGGSRGTQYF. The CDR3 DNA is TGTGCCAGCAGCCCTCCGGAGGGCGGGAGCAGGGGTACGCAGTATTTT.

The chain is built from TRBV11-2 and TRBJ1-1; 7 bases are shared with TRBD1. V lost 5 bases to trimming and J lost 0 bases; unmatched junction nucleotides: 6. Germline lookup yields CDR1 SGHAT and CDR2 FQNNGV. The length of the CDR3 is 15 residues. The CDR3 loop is CASSQTGPLNTEAFF. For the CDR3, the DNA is TGTGCCAGCAGCCAGACAGGGCCCCTGAACACTGAAGCTTTCTTT.

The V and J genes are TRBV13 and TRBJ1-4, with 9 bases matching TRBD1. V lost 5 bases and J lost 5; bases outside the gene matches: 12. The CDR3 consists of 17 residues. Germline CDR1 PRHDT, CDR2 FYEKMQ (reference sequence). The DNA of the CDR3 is TGTGCCAGCAGCCCGGGTTACCAGGGACAGGGAAATGAAAAACTGTTTTTT. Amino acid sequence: CASSPGYQGQGNEKLFF.

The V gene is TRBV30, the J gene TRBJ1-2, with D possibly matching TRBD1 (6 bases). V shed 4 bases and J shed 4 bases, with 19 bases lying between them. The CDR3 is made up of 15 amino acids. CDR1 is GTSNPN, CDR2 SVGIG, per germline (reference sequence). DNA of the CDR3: TGTGCCTGGAAGCTAACAGGGATGAATTTCTATGGCTACACCTTC. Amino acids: CAWKLTGMNFYGYTF.

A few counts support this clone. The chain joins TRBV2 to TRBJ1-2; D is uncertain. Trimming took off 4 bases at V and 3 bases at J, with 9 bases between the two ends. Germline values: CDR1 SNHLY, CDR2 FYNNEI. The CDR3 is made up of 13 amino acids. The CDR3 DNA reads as TGTGCCAGCAGTGGCGGGGAATACTATGGCTACACCTTC. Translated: CASSGGEYYGYTF.

CDR3 nucleotides: TGTGCCAGCAGTCTTCAGGGGGCAGATGAAAAACTGTTTTTT. Translating gives CASSLQGADEKLFF. The chain couples TRBV6-5 to TRBJ1-4; 8 nucleotides agree with TRBD1. J gave up 6 bases and V 5 bases, and 5 bases lay outside the gene matches. Germline loops: CDR1 MNHEY, CDR2 SVGAGI. This CDR3 contains 14 residues.

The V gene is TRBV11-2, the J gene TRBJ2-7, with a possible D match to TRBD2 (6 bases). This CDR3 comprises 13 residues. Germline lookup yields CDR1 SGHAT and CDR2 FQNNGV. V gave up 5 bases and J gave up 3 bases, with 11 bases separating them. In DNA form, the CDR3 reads TGTGCCAGCAGCCCCGGGGGAAACTACGAGCAGTACTTC. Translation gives CASSPGGNYEQYF.

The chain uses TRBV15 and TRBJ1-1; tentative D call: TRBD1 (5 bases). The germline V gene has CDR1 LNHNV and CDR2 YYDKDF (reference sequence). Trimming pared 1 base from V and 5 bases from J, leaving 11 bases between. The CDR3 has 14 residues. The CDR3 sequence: CATSRGQGYTEAFF. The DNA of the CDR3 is TGTGCCACCAGCAGAGGTCAGGGATATACTGAAGCTTTCTTT.

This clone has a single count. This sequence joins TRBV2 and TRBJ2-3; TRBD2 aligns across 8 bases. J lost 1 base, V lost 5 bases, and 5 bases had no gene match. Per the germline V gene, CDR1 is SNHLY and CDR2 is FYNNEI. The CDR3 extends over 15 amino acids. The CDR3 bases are TGTGCCAGCAGTTCGCTAGCGGGTCGCACAGATACGCAGTATTTT. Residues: CASSSLAGRTDTQYF.

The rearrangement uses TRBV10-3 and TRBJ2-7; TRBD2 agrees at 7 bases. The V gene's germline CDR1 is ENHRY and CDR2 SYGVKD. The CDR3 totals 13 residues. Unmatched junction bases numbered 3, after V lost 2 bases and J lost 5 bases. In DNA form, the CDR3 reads TGTGCCATCAGTGAGCCAGGACTAGACGAGCAGTACTTC. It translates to CAISEPGLDEQYF.

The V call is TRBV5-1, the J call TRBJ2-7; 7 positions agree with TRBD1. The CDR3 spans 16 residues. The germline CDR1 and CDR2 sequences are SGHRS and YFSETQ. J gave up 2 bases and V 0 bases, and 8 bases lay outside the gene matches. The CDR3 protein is CASSLEGAGSPYEQYF. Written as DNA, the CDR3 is TGCGCCAGCAGCTTGGAGGGGGCAGGATCACCCTACGAGCAGTACTTC.

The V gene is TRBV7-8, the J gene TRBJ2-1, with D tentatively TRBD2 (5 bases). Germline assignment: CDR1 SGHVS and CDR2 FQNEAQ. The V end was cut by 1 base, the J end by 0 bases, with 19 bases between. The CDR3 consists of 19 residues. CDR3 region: CASSLGRRFGAVSYNEQFF. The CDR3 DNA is TGTGCCAGCAGCTTAGGGCGAAGGTTTGGAGCGGTCTCCTACAATGAGCAGTTCTTC.

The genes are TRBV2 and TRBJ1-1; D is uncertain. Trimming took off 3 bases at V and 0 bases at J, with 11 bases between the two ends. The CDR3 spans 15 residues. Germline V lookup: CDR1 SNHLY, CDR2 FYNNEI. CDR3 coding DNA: TGTGCCAGCAGTGAGGGCCGAGAAATGAACACTGAAGCTTTCTTT. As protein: CASSEGREMNTEAFF.

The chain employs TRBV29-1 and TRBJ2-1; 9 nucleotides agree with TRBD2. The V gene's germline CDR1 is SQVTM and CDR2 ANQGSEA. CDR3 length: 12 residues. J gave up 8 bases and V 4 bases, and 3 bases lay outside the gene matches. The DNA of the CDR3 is TGCAGCGTTGTAGCGGGAGACCATGAGCAGTTCTTC. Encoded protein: CSVVAGDHEQFF.

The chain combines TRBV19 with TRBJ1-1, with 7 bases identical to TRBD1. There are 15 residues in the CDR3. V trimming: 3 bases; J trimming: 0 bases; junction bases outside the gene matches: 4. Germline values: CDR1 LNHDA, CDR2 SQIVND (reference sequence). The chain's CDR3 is CASSMRTGLNTEAFF. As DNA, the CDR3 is TGTGCCAGTAGTATGCGGACAGGCTTGAACACTGAAGCTTTCTTT.

The CDR3 DNA reads as TGCGCCAGCAGCTTGAGCGGTCGAGATGGCTACACCTTC. This sequence encodes CASSLSGRDGYTF. The gene calls are TRBV5-1 and TRBJ1-2, with D unresolved. CDR1 and CDR2 from the germline V gene are SGHRS and YFSETQ. The CDR3 covers 13 residues. Trimming stripped 1 base from V and 6 bases from J, with 10 bases between.

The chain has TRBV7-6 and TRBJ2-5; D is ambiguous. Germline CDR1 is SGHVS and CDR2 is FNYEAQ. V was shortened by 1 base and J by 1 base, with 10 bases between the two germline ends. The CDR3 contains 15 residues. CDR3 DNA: TGTGCCAGCAGCTTAGGTGGGGTATCCCAAGAGACCCAGTACTTC. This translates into CASSLGGVSQETQYF.

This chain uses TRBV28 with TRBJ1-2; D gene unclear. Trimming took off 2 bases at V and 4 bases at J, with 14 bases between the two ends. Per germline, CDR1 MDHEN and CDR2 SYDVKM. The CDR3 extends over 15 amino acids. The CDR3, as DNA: TGTGCCAGCAGTTTAGTGGTGGAGGGTGTCTATGGCTACACCTTC. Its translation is CASSLVVEGVYGYTF.

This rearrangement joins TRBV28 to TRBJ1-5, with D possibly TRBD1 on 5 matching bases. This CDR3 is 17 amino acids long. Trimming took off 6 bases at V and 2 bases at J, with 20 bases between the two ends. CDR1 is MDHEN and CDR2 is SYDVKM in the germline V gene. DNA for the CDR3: TGTGCCAGCAGCCCGGTCGGGAAGGGGCTTGGCAATCAGCCCCAGCATTTT. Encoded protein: CASSPVGKGLGNQPQHF.

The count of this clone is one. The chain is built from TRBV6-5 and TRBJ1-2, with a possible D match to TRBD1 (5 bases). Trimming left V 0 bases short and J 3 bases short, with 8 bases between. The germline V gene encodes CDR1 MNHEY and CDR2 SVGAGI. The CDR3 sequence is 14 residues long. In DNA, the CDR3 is TGTGCCAGCAGTTACTCGTGGGGCTACTATGGCTACACCTTC. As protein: CASSYSWGYYGYTF.

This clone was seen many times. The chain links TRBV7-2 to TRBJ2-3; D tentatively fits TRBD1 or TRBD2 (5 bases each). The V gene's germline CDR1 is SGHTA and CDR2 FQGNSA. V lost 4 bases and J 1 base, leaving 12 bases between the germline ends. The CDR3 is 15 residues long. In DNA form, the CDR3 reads TGTGCCAGCAGCTGGGAGACAGAAGGCACAGATACGCAGTATTTT. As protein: CASSWETEGTDTQYF.

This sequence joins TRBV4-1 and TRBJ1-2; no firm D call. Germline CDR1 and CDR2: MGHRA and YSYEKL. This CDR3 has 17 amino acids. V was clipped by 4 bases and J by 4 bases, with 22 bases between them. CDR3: CASSRVPLGSGSYGYTF. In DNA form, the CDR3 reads TGCGCCAGCAGCCGTGTCCCGTTAGGTTCCGGGAGCTATGGCTACACCTTC.

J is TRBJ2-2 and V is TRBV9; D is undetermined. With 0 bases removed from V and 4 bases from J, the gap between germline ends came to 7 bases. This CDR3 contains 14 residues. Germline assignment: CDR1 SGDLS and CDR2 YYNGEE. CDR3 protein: CASSVAELTGELFF. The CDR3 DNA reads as TGTGCCAGCAGCGTAGCAGAGCTCACCGGGGAGCTGTTTTTT.

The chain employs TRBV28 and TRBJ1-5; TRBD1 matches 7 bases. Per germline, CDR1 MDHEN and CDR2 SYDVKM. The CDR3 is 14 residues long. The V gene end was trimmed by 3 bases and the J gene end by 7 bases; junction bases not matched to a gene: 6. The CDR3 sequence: CASSFPGGDQPQHF. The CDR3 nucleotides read TGTGCCAGCAGTTTTCCAGGGGGGGACCAGCCCCAGCATTTT. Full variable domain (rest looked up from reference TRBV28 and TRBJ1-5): DVKVTQSSRYLVKRTGEKVFLECVQDMDHENMFWYRQDPGLGLRLIYFSYDVKMKEKGDIPEGYSVSREKKERFSLILESASTNQTSMYLCASSFPGGDQPQHFGDGTRLSIL.

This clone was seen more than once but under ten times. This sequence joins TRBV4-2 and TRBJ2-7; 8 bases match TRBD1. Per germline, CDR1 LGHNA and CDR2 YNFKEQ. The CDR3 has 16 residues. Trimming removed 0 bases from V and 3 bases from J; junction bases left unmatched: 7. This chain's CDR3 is CASSQDPQGDFYEQYF. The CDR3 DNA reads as TGTGCCAGCAGCCAAGACCCACAGGGGGATTTCTACGAGCAGTACTTC.

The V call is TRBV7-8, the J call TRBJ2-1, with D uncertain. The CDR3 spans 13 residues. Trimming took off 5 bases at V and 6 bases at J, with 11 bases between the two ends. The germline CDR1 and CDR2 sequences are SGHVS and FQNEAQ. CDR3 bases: TGTGCCAGCAGCCCCCGTTTGGTCAATGAGCAGTTCTTC. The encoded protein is CASSPRLVNEQFF.

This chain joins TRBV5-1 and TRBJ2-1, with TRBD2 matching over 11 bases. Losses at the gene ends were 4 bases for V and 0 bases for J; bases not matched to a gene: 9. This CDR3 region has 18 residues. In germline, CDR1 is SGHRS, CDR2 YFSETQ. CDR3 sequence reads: CASSPPRLAGSSYNEQFF. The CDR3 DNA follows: TGCGCCAGCAGCCCCCCCAGACTAGCGGGGAGCTCCTACAATGAGCAGTTCTTC.

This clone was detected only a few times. The CDR3 is CASSLRPGTFNEKLFF. DNA for the CDR3: TGTGCCAGCAGCTTGAGACCCGGGACGTTTAATGAAAAACTGTTTTTT. The rearrangement uses TRBV5-6 and TRBJ1-4, with D possibly TRBD1 on 5 matching bases. CDR1 and CDR2 (germline): SGHDT, YYEEEE. V was trimmed by 1 base and J by 4 bases, leaving 14 bases between them. This CDR3 contains 16 residues.